This TCR beta chain was found in a study of blood T cell repertoires in COVID-19. Study summary: Acute and convalescent COVID-19 samples came from the United States, Italy and Spain.

The Seattle patients joined while their infection was active and were tracked longitudinally afterward. The CDR3 sequence is 14 residues long. With 1 base removed from V and 3 bases from J, the gap between germline ends came to 7 bases. Germline assignment: CDR1 KGHSH and CDR2 LQKENI. Here immunoSEQ multiplex PCR was the method, and the copy in TCRdb shows in-frame clones only, minus some. Of roughly 29,000 clones listed, more than 85% are singletons. The sequence was obtained from a woman aged 70 to 79 with COVID-19, enrolled during active disease. The sample taken for sequencing was peripheral blood. The V and J genes are TRBV18 and TRBJ1-3, with D tentatively TRBD1 (5 bases). The CDR3 DNA reads TGTGCCAGCTCACCACAGGGGAATGGAAACACCATATATTTT. As protein: CASSPQGNGNTIYF.